This TCR beta chain was observed in a study of CD8 T cells in ankylosing spondylitis. It was by quantitative 5'-RACE with molecular barcodes that TCR beta libraries were made. TCRdb itself ran the 5' RACE reads through MiXCR, one entry per CDR3 protein. Of 200,000 to 250,000 distinct CDR3 sequences in the sample, more than 25% were seen once. Concerning this clonotype: Its antigen is as yet unknown.

There are 14 residues in the CDR3. Germline CDR1 reads SGHTA; CDR2 reads FQGNSA. V lost 5 bases and J lost 5; bases outside the gene matches: 6. Points from the study as a whole: A TCR beta motif made of eight highly homologous variants seemed typical of ankylosing spondylitis blood.

Sequenced sample: blood, either unsorted or a sorted T cell fraction (not recorded which). The rearrangement links TRBV7-2 to TRBJ2-5, with 9 bases aligning to TRBD1. This sequence was found in a male donor with ankylosing spondylitis or in good health (not recorded which). CDR3 protein: CASSPGTGIETQYF. The CDR3 nucleotides are TGTGCCAGCAGCCCCGGGACAGGGATCGAGACCCAGTACTTC. The variable domain in full, with the rest retrieved from reference TRBV7-2 and TRBJ2-5, is GAGVSQSPSNKVTEKGKDVELRCDPISGHTALYWYRQSLGQGLEFLIYFQGNSAPDKSGLPSDRFSAERTGGSVSTLTIQRTQQEDSAVYLCASSPGTGIETQYFGPGTRLLVL.